This TCR beta chain was recorded in a study of blood T cell repertoires in COVID-19. Study-level background: The samples span acute and convalescent COVID-19 from the United States, Italy and Spain. Sample material is recorded as cDNA or gDNA derived from T cells, B-cell-depleted T cells, or PBMCs.

V gave up 5 bases and J gave up 3 bases, with 4 bases separating them. The CDR3 totals 10 residues. The V gene's germline CDR1 is SQVTM and CDR2 ANQGSEA. Authors' methods: From reference gene primer amplification, estimates of nucleated cell counts were derived. Generated by immunoSEQ multiplex PCR, the TCRdb table keeps only in-frame clones and is missing some. V, J and clone size derive from that table, while D and trimming were established from the DNA sequence. This repertoire shows roughly 240,000 clones, 86% found once; its top ten account for approximately 6%. Source material: peripheral blood. This receptor was obtained from a woman aged 80 or older with COVID-19, enrolled during active disease. The chain carries TRBV29-1 and TRBJ1-2, with D unresolved. As DNA, the CDR3 is TGCAGCGTTCCGGACTATGGCTACACCTTC. Amino acid sequence: CSVPDYGYTF.